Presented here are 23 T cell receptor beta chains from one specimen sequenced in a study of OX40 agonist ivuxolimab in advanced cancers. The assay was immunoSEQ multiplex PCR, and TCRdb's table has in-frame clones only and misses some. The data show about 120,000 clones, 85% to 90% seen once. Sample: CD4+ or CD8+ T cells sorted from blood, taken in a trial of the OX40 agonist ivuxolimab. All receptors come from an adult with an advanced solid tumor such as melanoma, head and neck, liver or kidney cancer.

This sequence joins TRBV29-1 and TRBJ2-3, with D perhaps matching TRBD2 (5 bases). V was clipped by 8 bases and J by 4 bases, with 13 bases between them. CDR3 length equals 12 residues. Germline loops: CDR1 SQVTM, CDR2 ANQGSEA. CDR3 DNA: TGCAGCCTAGCCCTCGCACCAGATACGCAGTATTTT. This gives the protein CSLALAPDTQYF.

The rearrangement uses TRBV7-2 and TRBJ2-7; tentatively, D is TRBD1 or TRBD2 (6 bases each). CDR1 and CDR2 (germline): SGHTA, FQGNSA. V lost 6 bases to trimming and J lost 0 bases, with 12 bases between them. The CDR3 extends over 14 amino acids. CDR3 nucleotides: TGTGCCAGCAGGGTCGGGGGCAGCTCCTACGAGCAGTACTTC. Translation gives CASRVGGSSYEQYF.

CDR3 bases: TGTGCCAGCAGCTTAGATTCGGCAGGGACTGAAGCTTTCTTT. Its protein product is CASSLDSAGTEAFF. The rearrangement uses TRBV11-2 and TRBJ1-1; TRBD1 is a possible D gene (5 bases). This CDR3 comprises 14 residues. Germline CDR1 and CDR2: SGHAT and FQNNGV. V was trimmed by 0 bases and J by 5 bases, leaving 10 bases between them.

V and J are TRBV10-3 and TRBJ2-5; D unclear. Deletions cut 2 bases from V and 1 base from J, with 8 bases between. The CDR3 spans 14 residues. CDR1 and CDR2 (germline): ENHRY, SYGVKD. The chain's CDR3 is CAISELQSQETQYF. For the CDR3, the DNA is TGTGCCATCAGTGAGCTACAGTCCCAAGAGACCCAGTACTTC.

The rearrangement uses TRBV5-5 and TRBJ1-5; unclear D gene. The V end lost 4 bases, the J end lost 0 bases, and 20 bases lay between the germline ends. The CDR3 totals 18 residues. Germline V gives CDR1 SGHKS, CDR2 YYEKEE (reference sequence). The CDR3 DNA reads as TGTGCCAGCAGCCCCGAGGAACCGATTAGCTATAGCAATCAGCCCCAGCATTTT. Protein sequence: CASSPEEPISYSNQPQHF.

The CDR3 DNA is TGTGCCAGCGTAGGGACGGACGCCAACAATGAGCAGTTCTTC. This translates into CASVGTDANNEQFF. The chain has TRBV28 and TRBJ2-1, with D perhaps matching TRBD1 or TRBD2 (5 bases each). The CDR3 has 14 residues. V was pared by 8 bases and J by 5 bases, with 16 bases between. Germline assignment: CDR1 MDHEN and CDR2 SYDVKM.

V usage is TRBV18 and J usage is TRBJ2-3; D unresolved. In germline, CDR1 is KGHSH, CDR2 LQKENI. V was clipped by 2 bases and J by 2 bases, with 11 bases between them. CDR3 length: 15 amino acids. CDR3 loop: CASSPSADNTDTQYF. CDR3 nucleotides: TGTGCCAGCTCACCATCCGCCGACAACACAGATACGCAGTATTTT. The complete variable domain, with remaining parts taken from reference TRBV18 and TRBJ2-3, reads NAGVMQNPRHLVRRRGQEARLRCSPMKGHSHVYWYRQLPEEGLKFMVYLQKENIIDESGMPKERFSAEFPKEGPSILRIQQVVRGDSAAYFCASSPSADNTDTQYFGPGTRLTVL.

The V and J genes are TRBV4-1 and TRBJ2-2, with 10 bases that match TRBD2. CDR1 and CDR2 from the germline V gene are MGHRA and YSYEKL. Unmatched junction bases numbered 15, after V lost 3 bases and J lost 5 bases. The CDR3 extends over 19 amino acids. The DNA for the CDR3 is TGCGCCAGCAGCCACCGAACCCTCCCTAGCGGGGGCGGAACCGGGGAGCTGTTTTTT. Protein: CASSHRTLPSGGGTGELFF.

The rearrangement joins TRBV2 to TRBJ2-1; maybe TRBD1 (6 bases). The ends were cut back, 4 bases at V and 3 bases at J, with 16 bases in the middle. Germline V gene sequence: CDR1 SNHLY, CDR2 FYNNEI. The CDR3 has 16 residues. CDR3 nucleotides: TGTGCCAGCAGTGGGACAGAGATTAACTACTACAATGAGCAGTTCTTC. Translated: CASSGTEINYYNEQFF.

DNA of the CDR3: TGTGCCATCAGTAGTACAGGGGAAGAGACCCAGTACTTC. It translates to CAISSTGEETQYF. This chain uses TRBV10-3 with TRBJ2-5, with 7 bases that match TRBD1. CDR3 length: 13 amino acids. Germline loops: CDR1 ENHRY, CDR2 SYGVKD. The V gene end was trimmed by 5 bases and the J gene end by 3 bases; junction bases not matched to a gene: 3.

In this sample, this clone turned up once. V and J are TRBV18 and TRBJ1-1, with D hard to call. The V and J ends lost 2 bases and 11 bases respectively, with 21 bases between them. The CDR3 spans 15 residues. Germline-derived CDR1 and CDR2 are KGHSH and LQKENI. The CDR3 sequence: CASSPGGFRGTRAFF. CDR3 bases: TGTGCCAGCTCACCAGGAGGTTTTAGAGGCACTCGGGCTTTCTTT.

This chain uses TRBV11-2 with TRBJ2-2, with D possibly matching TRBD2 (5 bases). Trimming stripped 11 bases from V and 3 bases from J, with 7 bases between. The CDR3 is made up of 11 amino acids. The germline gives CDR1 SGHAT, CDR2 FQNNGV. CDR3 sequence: CAAGDTGELFF. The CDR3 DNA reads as TGTGCCGCCGGGGACACCGGGGAGCTGTTTTTT.

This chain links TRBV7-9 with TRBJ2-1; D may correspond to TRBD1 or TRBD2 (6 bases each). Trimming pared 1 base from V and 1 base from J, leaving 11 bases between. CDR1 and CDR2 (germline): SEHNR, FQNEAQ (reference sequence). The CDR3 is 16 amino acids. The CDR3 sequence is CASSLVRGTSYNEQFF. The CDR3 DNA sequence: TGTGCCAGCAGCTTAGTTCGCGGGACATCCTACAATGAGCAGTTCTTC.

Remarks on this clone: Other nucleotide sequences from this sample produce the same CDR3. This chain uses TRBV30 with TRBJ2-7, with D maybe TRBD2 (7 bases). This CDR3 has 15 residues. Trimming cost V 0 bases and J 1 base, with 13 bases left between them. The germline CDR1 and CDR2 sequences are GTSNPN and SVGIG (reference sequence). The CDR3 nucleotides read TGTGCCTGGAGTGTAGGGGGAGGGGGTTCCTACGAGCAGTACTTC. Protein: CAWSVGGGGSYEQYF.

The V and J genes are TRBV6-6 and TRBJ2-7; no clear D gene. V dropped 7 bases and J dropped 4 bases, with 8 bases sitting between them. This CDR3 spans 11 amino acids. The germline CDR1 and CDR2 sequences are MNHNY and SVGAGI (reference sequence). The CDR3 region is CASTIGYEQYF. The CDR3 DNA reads TGTGCCAGCACTATCGGTTACGAGCAGTACTTC.

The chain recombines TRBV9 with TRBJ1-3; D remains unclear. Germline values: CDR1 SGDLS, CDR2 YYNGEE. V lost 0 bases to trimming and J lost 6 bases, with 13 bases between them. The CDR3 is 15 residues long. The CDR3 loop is CASSVEYGVENTIYF. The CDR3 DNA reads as TGTGCCAGCAGCGTAGAGTATGGGGTAGAAAACACCATATATTTT.

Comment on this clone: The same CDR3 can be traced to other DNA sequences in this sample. The CDR3 nucleotides read TGTGCCAGTAGTATAGGGGGGACCCAGTACTTC. Translating gives CASSIGGTQYF. This chain joins TRBV19 and TRBJ2-5; D unresolved. The germline gives CDR1 LNHDA, CDR2 SQIVND (reference sequence). The CDR3 is made up of 11 amino acids. With 1 base removed from V and 7 bases from J, the gap between germline ends came to 4 bases.

CDR3 DNA sequence: TGTGCCTGGAGGCGGGGGGCCGGAACAGATACGCAGTATTTT. This gives the protein CAWRRGAGTDTQYF. This sequence joins TRBV30 and TRBJ2-3, with 8 bases lining up with TRBD2. Germline values: CDR1 GTSNPN, CDR2 SVGIG (reference sequence). The junction had 5 bases not matched to a gene; V was cut back by 3 bases and J by 3 bases. This CDR3 is 14 amino acids long. Looking up the rest from reference TRBV30 and TRBJ2-3 gives the full variable domain: SQTIHQWPATLVQPVGSPLSLECTVEGTSNPNLYWYRQAAGRGLQLLFYSVGIGQISSEVPQNLSASRPQDRQFILSSKKLLLSDSGFYLCAWRRGAGTDTQYFGPGTRLTVL.

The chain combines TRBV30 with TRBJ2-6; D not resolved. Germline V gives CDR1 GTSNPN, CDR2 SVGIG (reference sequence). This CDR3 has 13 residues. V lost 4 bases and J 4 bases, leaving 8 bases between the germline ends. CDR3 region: CAWTARGANVLTF. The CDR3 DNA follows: TGTGCCTGGACGGCAAGGGGGGCCAACGTCCTGACTTTC.

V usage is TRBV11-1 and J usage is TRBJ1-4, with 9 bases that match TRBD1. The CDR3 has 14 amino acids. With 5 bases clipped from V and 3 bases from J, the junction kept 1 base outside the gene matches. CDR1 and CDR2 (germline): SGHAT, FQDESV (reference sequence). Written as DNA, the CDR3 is TGTGCCAGCAGCGGACAGGGGTCTAATGAAAAACTGTTTTTT. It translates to CASSGQGSNEKLFF.

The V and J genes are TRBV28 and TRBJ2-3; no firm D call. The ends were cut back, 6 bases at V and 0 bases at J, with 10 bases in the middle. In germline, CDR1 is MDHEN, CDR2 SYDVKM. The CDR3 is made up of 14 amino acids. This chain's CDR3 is CASSTITSTDTQYF. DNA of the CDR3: TGTGCCAGCAGCACGATTACTAGCACAGATACGCAGTATTTT.

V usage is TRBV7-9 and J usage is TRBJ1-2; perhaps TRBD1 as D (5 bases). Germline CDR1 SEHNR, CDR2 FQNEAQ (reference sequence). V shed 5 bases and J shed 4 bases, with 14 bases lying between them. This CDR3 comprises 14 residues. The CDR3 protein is CASSPGLATYGYTF. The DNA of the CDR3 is TGTGCCAGCAGCCCAGGGTTGGCCACCTATGGCTACACCTTC.

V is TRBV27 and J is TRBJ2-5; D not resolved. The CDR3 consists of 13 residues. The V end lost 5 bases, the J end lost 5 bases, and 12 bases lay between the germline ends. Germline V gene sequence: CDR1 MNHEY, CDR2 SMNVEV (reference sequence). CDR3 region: CASSLRVQETQYF. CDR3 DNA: TGTGCCAGCAGTCTTCGGGTGCAGGAGACCCAGTACTTC.